Presented here are 15 T cell receptor beta chains from one specimen sequenced in a study of T cells in localized non-small cell lung cancer. Some clones are missing from TCRdb's copy, which holds only in-frame ones; the method was immunoSEQ multiplex PCR. The sample carries about 92,000 clones, roughly 93% recorded once. The sample was PBMCs, taken before any cancer treatment. The receptor source for this set is a woman aged 35-70 years with stage II squamous cell lung carcinoma.

V gene TRBV10-3 combines with J gene TRBJ1-1; possible D gene TRBD1, 5 bases. Germline V gene sequence: CDR1 ENHRY, CDR2 SYGVKD. Trimming removed 4 bases at V and 3 bases at J, with 12 bases between. This CDR3 has 14 amino acids. CDR3 in DNA: TGTGCCATCAGTGGGCGGGACCCGTACACTGAAGCTTTCTTT. Translated, it gives CAISGRDPYTEAFF.

The chain links TRBV27 to TRBJ1-2, with D possibly TRBD1 on 6 matching bases. Germline-derived CDR1 and CDR2 are MNHEY and SMNVEV (reference sequence). The CDR3 extends over 11 amino acids. V dropped 8 bases and J dropped 6 bases, with 10 bases sitting between them. The CDR3 DNA sequence: TGTGCCAGCGGTAGGGGGGATGGCTACACCTTC. Protein product: CASGRGDGYTF.

The V call is TRBV27, the J call TRBJ1-2; 8 bases are shared with TRBD1. J gave up 7 bases and V 5 bases, and 3 bases lay outside the gene matches. Germline V CDR1 and CDR2: MNHEY, SMNVEV (reference sequence). The CDR3 is made up of 12 amino acids. CDR3 sequence: CASSTTGGGYTF. The CDR3 region has the DNA TGTGCCAGCAGTACAACAGGGGGTGGCTACACCTTC.

The chain combines TRBV30 with TRBJ2-5; maybe TRBD2 (5 bases). The J call may be mistaken, given a closer DNA end match to TRBJ2-7. Germline CDR1 GTSNPN, CDR2 SVGIG (reference sequence). The length of the CDR3 is 12 residues. The CDR3 region is CAWSLRGYEQYF. The CDR3 DNA reads as TGTGCCTGGAGCCTACGGGGCTACGAGCAGTACTTC.

J is TRBJ1-5 and V is TRBV7-9; 7 bases map to TRBD1. Losses at the gene ends were 4 bases for V and 2 bases for J; bases not matched to a gene: 5. The CDR3 is made up of 15 amino acids. Germline V gene lookup returns CDR1 SEHNR and CDR2 FQNEAQ (reference sequence). The chain's CDR3 is CASSSTGNGNQPQHF. The DNA of the CDR3 is TGTGCCAGCAGCTCGACAGGGAACGGCAATCAGCCCCAGCATTTT.

The chain carries TRBV6-1 and TRBJ1-5; weak D call: TRBD1 (6 bases). Germline loops: CDR1 MNHNS, CDR2 SASEGT. The CDR3 has 15 amino acids. The ends were cut back, 3 bases at V and 4 bases at J, with 13 bases in the middle. The CDR3 DNA follows: TGTGCCAGCAGTGACGGGACACGGTTGAATCAGCCCCAGCATTTT. This translates into CASSDGTRLNQPQHF.

This chain joins TRBV5-1 and TRBJ2-1, with 9 bases identical to TRBD2. The CDR3 extends over 19 amino acids. J lost 0 bases, V lost 0 bases, and 10 bases had no gene match. Germline V lookup: CDR1 SGHRS, CDR2 YFSETQ. This CDR3 reads CASSLADFSSGSSYNEQFF. The CDR3 DNA is TGCGCCAGCAGCTTGGCCGATTTTAGTAGCGGGAGCTCCTACAATGAGCAGTTCTTC.

The chain is built from TRBV6-1 and TRBJ2-7, with 9 bases lining up with TRBD2. The CDR3 is 15 amino acids. Germline CDR1 MNHNS, CDR2 SASEGT. The J segment lost 6 bases and the V segment lost 1 base, leaving 7 bases of the junction unmatched. CDR3 DNA sequence: TGTGCCAGCAGTGAAGTTAATAGCGGGAGCGGCGAGCAGTACTTC. It yields the protein CASSEVNSGSGEQYF.

This clone was counted a few times. The chain couples TRBV19 to TRBJ1-4; no clear D gene. Germline lookup yields CDR1 LNHDA and CDR2 SQIVND (reference sequence). Trimming took off 5 bases at V and 6 bases at J, with 10 bases between the two ends. The CDR3 is made up of 13 amino acids. The CDR3 protein is CASSGMKHEKLFF. CDR3 sequence (DNA): TGTGCCAGTAGTGGCATGAAACATGAAAAACTGTTTTTT. Drawing the rest from reference TRBV19 and TRBJ1-4, the complete variable domain is DGGITQSPKYLFRKEGQNVTLSCEQNLNHDAMYWYRQDPGQGLRLIYYSQIVNDFQKGDIAEGYSVSREKKESFPLTVTSAQKNPTAFYLCASSGMKHEKLFFGSGTQLSVL.

This chain joins TRBV5-1 and TRBJ2-1, with D maybe TRBD2 (5 bases). V lost 1 base and J lost 1, with 15 bases in between. Germline values: CDR1 SGHRS, CDR2 YFSETQ. The CDR3 is 17 amino acids. In DNA form, the CDR3 reads TGCGCCAGCAGCTTGACGCCGGGAAGGAATTCCTACAATGAGCAGTTCTTC. Translated, it gives CASSLTPGRNSYNEQFF.

The chain couples TRBV7-9 to TRBJ1-2; the D gene is possibly TRBD1 (6 bases). V was trimmed by 5 bases and J by 8 bases, leaving 12 bases between them. CDR1 is SEHNR and CDR2 is FQNEAQ in the germline V gene (reference sequence). The CDR3 has 12 amino acids. The CDR3 loop is CASSTQTGGYTF. CDR3 nucleotides: TGTGCCAGCAGCACCCAAACAGGGGGCTACACCTTC.

The chain employs TRBV6-1 and TRBJ1-1; 8 positions match TRBD1. V shed 8 bases and J 1 base; nucleotides not matched to a gene: 9. CDR1 is MNHNS and CDR2 is SASEGT in the germline V gene. CDR3 length: 15 amino acids. CDR3 region: CASLRQGKGNTEAFF. CDR3 nucleotides: TGTGCCAGCCTTCGACAGGGGAAAGGGAACACTGAAGCTTTCTTT.

The chain couples TRBV6-5 to TRBJ1-2, with D perhaps TRBD1 (5 bases). Trimming left V 4 bases short and J 4 bases short, with 16 bases between. Germline V gives CDR1 MNHEY, CDR2 SVGAGI. This CDR3 spans 15 amino acids. CDR3 in amino acids: CASSSHPTATYGYTF. The DNA of the CDR3 is TGTGCCAGCAGTTCCCACCCGACAGCTACCTATGGCTACACCTTC.

The chain couples TRBV30 to TRBJ1-2; the D gene is possibly TRBD1 (6 bases). Trimming took off 1 base at V and 4 bases at J, with 13 bases between the two ends. The CDR3 is made up of 14 amino acids. Per germline, CDR1 GTSNPN and CDR2 SVGIG (reference sequence). In DNA form, the CDR3 reads TGTGCCTGGAGTGCTAACGACAGGCGCTATGGCTACACCTTC. Translating it yields CAWSANDRRYGYTF.

The table lists this clone with a few counts. V and J are TRBV28 and TRBJ1-5, with D perhaps TRBD1 (5 bases). The germline V gene has CDR1 MDHEN and CDR2 SYDVKM. V lost 2 bases and J 3 bases, leaving 11 bases between the germline ends. This CDR3 is built from 15 residues. The CDR3 DNA sequence: TGTGCCAGCAGTTTAGGGGGAGGGGACAATCAGCCCCAGCATTTT. Protein: CASSLGGGDNQPQHF.